The clone carrying this TCR beta chain was recorded a few times. A single record per CDR3 protein comes from TCRdb applying MiXCR to the RT-PCR reads. Of hundreds of thousands of distinct CDR3 sequences listed, more than 15% are singletons. This entry comes from a study of patients and donors after allogeneic stem cell transplantation. Germline assignment: CDR1 LGHDT and CDR2 YNNKEL (reference sequence). There are 15 residues in the CDR3. The junction had 7 bases not matched to a gene; V was cut back by 6 bases and J by 5 bases. The gene calls are TRBV3-1 and TRBJ2-1, with TRBD2 matching over 10 bases. The sequenced sample consisted of blood, either unsorted or a sorted T cell fraction (not recorded which). This receptor was identified in a human donor who was either an allogeneic HSCT recipient or a stem cell or donor lymphocyte infusion donor (not recorded which). It is not recorded whose cells these are; they may come from a transplant donor. The CDR3 DNA sequence: TGTGCCAGCAGGGGGACTAGCGTCCTTAACAATGAGCAGTTCTTC. Translating gives CASRGTSVLNNEQFF.